This TCR beta chain was identified during a study of T cell changes during pregnancy in multiple sclerosis. Generated by immunoSEQ multiplex PCR, the TCRdb table keeps only in-frame clones and is missing some. The sample lists tens of thousands of clones, 90% to 95% occurring once. The table lists this clone with a count of one. The CDR3 length is 15 residues. In germline, CDR1 is MNHNY, CDR2 SVGAGI (reference sequence). V trimming: 5 bases; J trimming: 2 bases; junction bases outside the gene matches: 8. The source was peripheral blood, collected in the first trimester of pregnancy. The TCR sequence derives from a female donor with multiple sclerosis, enrolled in a pregnancy study. V and J are TRBV6-6 and TRBJ1-2, with 7 bases identical to TRBD1. The CDR3 spells CASSPFPTGNYGYTF. CDR3 DNA sequence: TGTGCCAGCAGTCCCTTTCCGACAGGGAACTATGGCTACACCTTC.